This T cell receptor beta chain was sequenced during a study of T cell repertoires in cytomegalovirus infection. Study information: Public TCR beta signatures were indicative of both CMV infection and a matching HLA type.

The junction had 10 bases not matched to a gene; V was cut back by 5 bases and J by 11 bases. The germline V gene encodes CDR1 SGHTA and CDR2 FQGNSA. This CDR3 comprises 14 residues. TCRdb processed the reads anew with MiXCR; each CDR3 protein has one entry. Among 200,000 to 300,000 distinct CDR3 sequences listed, 8% to 9.5% were seen once. Study observations and caveats: CMV carriers with the relevant HLA were identified by cumulative public TCR beta family frequency. HLA-C-restricted TCR beta clonotypes specific for CMV led the ex vivo response.

As to this clonotype: Its antigen is not identified.

The J gene is TRBJ2-3, the V gene TRBV7-2; 10 nucleotides align to TRBD2. Input material: PBMCs. The clonotype comes from a human donor in good health (CMV status not recorded). Some clones in this sample may be carry-over from other donors' samples. The chain's CDR3 is CASSPSGGTRRQYF. The DNA for the CDR3 is TGTGCCAGCAGCCCTAGCGGGGGTACAAGACGGCAGTATTTT.